What follows are 4 T cell receptor beta chains derived from one specimen sequenced in a study of identical twins (dated by TCRdb to the mid-2010s). Library creation used 5' RACE. Sequencing was performed on an Illumina HiSeq 2000. TCRdb reworked the public reads: Q25 trimming with fastp, MiXCR clone assembly, productive beta chains retained. One record per CDR3 amino acid sequence lists the most common genes and DNA. Within this sample are approximately 300,000 distinct CDR3 sequences, with roughly 10% of them counted one time only. Of the sample, 7% to 8.5% falls within the top ten clones. This same sample was also part of a study on yellow fever vaccine responses in identical twins.

Source material: CD8+ T cells sorted from blood. The receptors were sampled from a woman in her late teens or twenties in good health.

The table lists this clonotype with many counts. The chain combines TRBV6-5 with TRBJ2-7; TRBD1 matches 7 bases. The CDR3 is 12 amino acids. V lost 6 bases, J lost 5 bases, and 4 bases stayed unmatched. The germline V gene has CDR1 MNHEY and CDR2 SVGAGI. CDR3: CASRSTGNEQYF. For the CDR3, the DNA is TGTGCCAGCAGGTCGACAGGGAACGAGCAGTACTTC.

The rearrangement joins TRBV2 to TRBJ1-4; D is perhaps TRBD1 (5 bases). The ends were cut back, 2 bases at V and 7 bases at J, with 14 bases in the middle. The CDR3 runs 15 residues. Germline CDR1 and CDR2: SNHLY and FYNNEI. The DNA for the CDR3 is TGTGCCAGCAGTGAAACCCGGGACCTCCCTGAAAAACTGTTTTTT. Amino acid sequence: CASSETRDLPEKLFF.

This clonotype was counted many times. The chain recombines TRBV2 with TRBJ2-6; 8 nucleotides agree with TRBD1. Germline V lookup: CDR1 SNHLY, CDR2 FYNNEI. V shed 5 bases and J 1 base; nucleotides not matched to a gene: 16. This CDR3 has 20 residues. The CDR3 protein is CASSIALLWTGSSGANVLTF. DNA for the CDR3: TGTGCCAGCAGTATAGCCCTACTTTGGACAGGGTCTTCTGGGGCCAACGTCCTGACTTTC.

This clonotype was recorded many times. This chain links TRBV18 with TRBJ2-7; no reliable D call. Germline loops: CDR1 KGHSH, CDR2 LQKENI. V lost 0 bases to trimming and J lost 0 bases, with 9 bases between them. The CDR3 loop spans 15 amino acids. The CDR3 protein is CASSPPHTLSYEQYF. Here the CDR3 DNA reads TGTGCCAGCTCACCACCGCATACTCTCTCCTACGAGCAGTACTTC.